The subject of this entry is one T cell receptor (beta chain). Its matching antigen is unknown. This entry belongs to a study of cytomegalovirus exposure and HLA in healthy donors. Findings of the study overall: TCR beta chain V- and J-gene trimming was linked, in a later analysis, to a missense variant in DCLRE1C.

The CDR3 sequence is 14 residues long. V was pared by 0 bases and J by 2 bases, with 8 bases between. The germline V gene has CDR1 MGHRA and CDR2 YSYEKL. PCR amplification relied on 60 Vbeta primers (plus 13 Jbeta primers). The protocol was immunoSEQ multiplex PCR, while the TCRdb copy is restricted to in-frame clones and leaves out a portion. The table lists some 110,000 clones, 15% of them singletons. This chain uses TRBV4-1 with TRBJ2-7; TRBD1 might be the D (5 bases). The sequence derives from a female donor in good health and CMV-seronegative. Source material: PBMCs. The CDR3 DNA is TGCGCCAGCAGCCAAGATTGGGGCCCCTACGAGCAGTACTTC. Translation: CASSQDWGPYEQYF.